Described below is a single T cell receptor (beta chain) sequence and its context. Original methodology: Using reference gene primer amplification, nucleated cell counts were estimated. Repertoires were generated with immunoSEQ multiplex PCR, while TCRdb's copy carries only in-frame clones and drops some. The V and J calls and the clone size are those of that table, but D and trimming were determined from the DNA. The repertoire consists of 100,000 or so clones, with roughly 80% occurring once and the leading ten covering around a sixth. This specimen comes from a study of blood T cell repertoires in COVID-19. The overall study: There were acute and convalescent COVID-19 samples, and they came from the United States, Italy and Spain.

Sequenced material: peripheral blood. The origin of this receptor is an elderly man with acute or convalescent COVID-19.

The CDR3 reads CASSVNPGSLEQYF. The CDR3 DNA is TGTGCCAGCAGCGTCAACCCAGGTTCCCTCGAGCAGTACTTC. This chain uses TRBV11-2 with TRBJ2-7; D is unclear. V was trimmed by 5 bases and J by 6 bases, leaving 17 bases between them. The CDR3 sequence is 14 residues long. Germline V lookup: CDR1 SGHAT, CDR2 FQNNGV.